This T cell receptor beta chain appears in the sequencing data of a study of shared clonotypes between healthy human individuals. Background on the study: Per-donor plates numbered three CD4 naive, three CD4 memory, two CD8 naive and one CD8 memory.

This clone was seen once. Its target is not known. Whole-study results and caveats: Naive subsets usually exceeded memory subsets in estimated richness. The small donor group covered limited genetic and exposure diversity.

The V end was cut by 2 bases, the J end by 7 bases, with 13 bases between. This CDR3 is 14 amino acids long. The V gene's germline CDR1 is KGHSH and CDR2 LQKENI. Genomic DNA per cell subset filled all wells of several immunoSEQ plates. Data came from immunoSEQ multiplex PCR; TCRdb stores just in-frame clones and leaves some out. The data show about 2.4 million clones, with more than 85% seen just once and 0.36% held by the top ten. The V gene is TRBV18, the J gene TRBJ2-3, with D perhaps matching TRBD1 or TRBD2 (5 bases each). The sequenced sample consisted of naive CD4+ T cells from PBMCs. The subset: CD45RA+ positively selected. The receptor's source is a man aged 18 to 29 in good health. Some clones in this sample may be carry-over from other donors' samples. CDR3 residues: CASSPSGDLNTQYF. CDR3 sequence (DNA): TGTGCCAGCTCACCAAGTGGGGACCTGAATACGCAGTATTTT.